This T cell receptor (beta chain) comes out of a study of cytomegalovirus exposure and HLA in healthy donors. At the time of sampling, donors were nominally healthy, though unrecorded immune exposures were likely. A multiplex PCR was run with 60 Vbeta primers and 13 Jbeta primers. Sequenced by immunoSEQ multiplex PCR; TCRdb stores in-frame clones only, minus some. This repertoire shows roughly 120,000 clones, 80% to 85% found once; its top ten account for around 4.2%. The length of the CDR3 is 16 residues. V was clipped by 7 bases and J by 6 bases; unmatched bases: 15. Germline lookup yields CDR1 LNHDA and CDR2 SQIVND (reference sequence). Study outcomes and limitations: Later analysis showed TCR association rates varying by HLA locus, highest for DRB1 and lowest for HLA-C. In a later analysis, a missense DCLRE1C variant was linked to TCR beta V- and J-gene trimming.

Comments on this clone: Its antigen remains unknown.

This receptor was taken from a woman aged 25 to 39 in good health and CMV-seronegative. Material for sequencing was PBMCs. This chain links TRBV19 with TRBJ2-7; 10 bases match TRBD2. In DNA, the CDR3 is TGTGCCAGTACCCAGGGGCACCTAGCGGGAGCTCCCGAGCAGTACTTC. This sequence encodes CASTQGHLAGAPEQYF. The whole variable domain, filled in from reference TRBV19 and TRBJ2-7, reads DGGITQSPKYLFRKEGQNVTLSCEQNLNHDAMYWYRQDPGQGLRLIYYSQIVNDFQKGDIAEGYSVSREKKESFPLTVTSAQKNPTAFYLCASTQGHLAGAPEQYFGPGTRLTVT.